This T cell receptor beta chain came from a study of cytomegalovirus exposure and HLA in healthy donors. Study background: In an earlier analysis, 90 million to 120 million unique TCR beta sequences were found from some 180 million T cells. The study's early data release held tens of millions of unique TCRs from HLA-typed donors. Study-wide results and caveats: Being indistinguishable, some V segments were excluded, TRBV6-2 and TRBV6-3 among them. A later analysis reported that several of the most significant clusters appeared to be linked to common viral pathogens, among them Epstein-Barr virus.

CDR1 is SNHLY, CDR2 FYNNEI, per germline. CDR3 length equals 16 residues. The ends lost 3 bases at V and 7 bases at J; junction bases unmatched: 8. In the PCR, 60 Vbeta and 13 Jbeta primers were used. Sequenced by immunoSEQ multiplex PCR; TCRdb stores in-frame clones only, minus some. The data show under 150,000 clones, roughly three quarters seen once. To note about this clone: The antigen is unknown.

The receptor comes from a man between 25 and 39 years old in good health and CMV-seronegative. The J gene is TRBJ1-5, the V gene TRBV2; 11 bases match TRBD1. Sequences were obtained from PBMCs. CDR3 DNA: TGTGCCAGCAGTGACCCACCGGGACAGGGGGTCCAGCCCCAGCATTTT. It codes for CASSDPPGQGVQPQHF.